This T cell receptor beta chain comes out of a study of technical replicates of blood from several donors. Generated by immunoSEQ multiplex PCR, the TCRdb table keeps only in-frame clones and is missing some. The table records 60,000 to 80,000 clones, about 90% of them present only once. This clonotype was obtained from a human donor in good health. Some clones in this sample may be carry-over from other donors' samples. Sequencing was done on a sample of PBMCs.

In nucleotides, the CDR3 is TGTGCCAGCAGCCTGACTAGCGGGAGTGTTTGGAGTTCAGATACGCAGTATTTT. It is translated as CASSLTSGSVWSSDTQYF. The V gene is TRBV13, the J gene TRBJ2-3, with 12 nucleotides matching TRBD2. After removal of 5 bases from V and 4 bases from J, the junction contained 13 bases not matched to a gene. The CDR3 extends over 18 amino acids. CDR1 and CDR2 (germline): PRHDT, FYEKMQ (reference sequence).